This T cell receptor (beta chain) was documented in a study of shared clonotypes between healthy human individuals. Study context: With ages of 18 to 49, the donors were a couple of women and three men. CD8 memory received one plate per donor, CD8 naive two, CD4 memory three and CD4 naive three. Findings of the study overall: Sampling covered blood only; tissue repertoires likely differ. A few donors had 4% to 6.5% of their naive CD4 clonotypes in common.

Assay: immunoSEQ multiplex PCR; the TCRdb copy retains only in-frame clones and omits some. Found here are approximately 640,000 clones, roughly 91% of them singletons; the top ten hold 34%. A note on this clone: What it recognizes is unknown.

The CDR3 runs 13 residues. V lost 8 bases, J lost 4 bases, and 14 bases lay in between. Germline CDR1 reads MNHEY; CDR2 reads SVGAGI. J is TRBJ1-1 and V is TRBV6-5; D is uncertain. The TCR sequence derives from a young man in good health. Some clones in this sample may be carry-over from other donors' samples. Material: memory CD8+ T cells from PBMCs. Subset of the sample: CD45RO+ cells pooled with CCR7-negative TemRA cells. The CDR3 spells CASGDGLSTEAFF. The CDR3 region has the DNA TGTGCCAGCGGAGACGGCCTGTCCACTGAAGCTTTCTTT.